What follows are 10 T cell receptor beta chains derived from one specimen sequenced in a study of STAT5B mutations in CD4+ large granular lymphocyte leukemia. Libraries were prepared by immunoSEQ multiplex PCR; TCRdb keeps only in-frame clonotypes and omits some of them. The table lists about 45,000 clones, 70% to 90% of them singletons, with 2.5% to 3% in the top ten. Sequencing was carried out using CD4+ T cells from blood buffy coats. The receptor source for this set is a human donor in good health.

The chain uses TRBV7-9 and TRBJ2-3, with a tentative D call TRBD1 (6 bases). Trimming shortened V by 2 bases and J by 3 bases, and 15 bases separated the two germline ends. Germline V lookup: CDR1 SEHNR, CDR2 FQNEAQ (reference sequence). The CDR3 runs 16 residues. CDR3 loop: CASSLSLQGKTDTQYF. DNA of the CDR3: TGTGCCAGCAGCTTATCCTTACAGGGTAAAACAGATACGCAGTATTTT.

CDR3 loop: CASSDTGANYGYTF. The CDR3 DNA reads as TGTGCCAGCAGTGACACCGGGGCGAACTATGGCTACACCTTC. The chain has TRBV6-1 and TRBJ1-2; possibly TRBD1 for D (5 bases). Germline CDR1 MNHNS, CDR2 SASEGT. The CDR3 extends over 14 amino acids. V was cut by 3 bases and J by 2 bases, with 10 bases left in between.

The chain employs TRBV2 and TRBJ1-1; a possible D gene is TRBD1 (5 bases). Deletions cut 6 bases from V and 10 bases from J, with 12 bases between. This CDR3 has 11 residues. Germline CDR1 and CDR2: SNHLY and FYNNEI. The CDR3 bases are TGTGCCAGCAGGACGGGGGGACTAGCTTTCTTT. As protein: CASRTGGLAFF.

This chain links TRBV6-5 with TRBJ2-5; D call uncertain. The germline V gene encodes CDR1 MNHEY and CDR2 SVGAGI. The CDR3 runs to 11 residues. V was cut by 5 bases and J by 5 bases, with 6 bases left in between. The CDR3 DNA sequence: TGTGCCAGCAGTATTGGCGAGACCCAGTACTTC. Translated, it gives CASSIGETQYF.

This clone was observed a single time. The V and J genes are TRBV11-2 and TRBJ2-7, with TRBD1 identical over 8 bases. The CDR3 loop spans 14 amino acids. The germline CDR1 and CDR2 sequences are SGHAT and FQNNGV. V lost 5 bases and J lost 6; bases outside the gene matches: 9. The DNA for the CDR3 is TGTGCCAGCAGCGCCCAACAGGGGGATTCCGAGCAGTACTTC. It yields the protein CASSAQQGDSEQYF.

The sample holds one count of this clone. The rearrangement links TRBV7-3 to TRBJ2-3; a weak D match, TRBD2 (6 bases). The CDR3 contains 15 residues. Germline V CDR1 and CDR2: SGHTA, FQGTGA. Deletions cut 1 base from V and 2 bases from J, with 10 bases between. In DNA form, the CDR3 reads TGTGCCAGCAGCTTAAGGGCGGGGTTCACAGATACGCAGTATTTT. Translating it yields CASSLRAGFTDTQYF. Together with reference TRBV7-3 and TRBJ2-3, the CDR3 gives the full variable domain: GAGVSQTPSNKVTEKGKYVELRCDPISGHTALYWYRQSLGQGPEFLIYFQGTGAADDSGLPNDRFFAVRPEGSVSTLKIQRTERGDSAVYLCASSLRAGFTDTQYFGPGTRLTVL.

The rearrangement joins TRBV4-3 to TRBJ2-5; D unresolved. The ends were cut back, 0 bases at V and 5 bases at J, with 13 bases in the middle. The CDR3 has 15 amino acids. The V gene's germline CDR1 is LGHNA and CDR2 YSLEER. The CDR3 reads CASSQDRVRPETQYF. In nucleotides, the CDR3 is TGCGCCAGCAGCCAAGATAGGGTCCGCCCGGAGACCCAGTACTTC.

The CDR3 is CASKGAVNTGELFF. The CDR3 region has the DNA TGTGCCAGCAAGGGGGCGGTGAACACCGGGGAGCTGTTTTTT. This sequence joins TRBV6-1 and TRBJ2-2, with 7 bases identical to TRBD1. In germline, CDR1 is MNHNS, CDR2 SASEGT. V gave up 7 bases and J gave up 1 base; unmatched junction bases: 3. The CDR3 spans 14 residues.

This clone was picked up a small number of times. This rearrangement joins TRBV5-1 to TRBJ1-1; 9 positions match TRBD1. The germline V gene has CDR1 SGHRS and CDR2 YFSETQ. CDR3 length equals 17 residues. The J segment lost 0 bases and the V segment lost 2 bases, leaving 8 bases of the junction unmatched. Written as DNA, the CDR3 is TGCGCCAGCAGCTTAGTAGAAGGACAGGGGATGAACACTGAAGCTTTCTTT. The encoded protein is CASSLVEGQGMNTEAFF.

The genes are TRBV6-5 and TRBJ2-5; 7 bases agree with TRBD1. The V gene end was trimmed by 2 bases and the J gene end by 2 bases; junction bases not matched to a gene: 2. Germline CDR1 MNHEY, CDR2 SVGAGI. This CDR3 region has 14 residues. The CDR3: CASSYQTGQETQYF. CDR3 sequence (DNA): TGTGCCAGCAGTTACCAGACAGGGCAAGAGACCCAGTACTTC.